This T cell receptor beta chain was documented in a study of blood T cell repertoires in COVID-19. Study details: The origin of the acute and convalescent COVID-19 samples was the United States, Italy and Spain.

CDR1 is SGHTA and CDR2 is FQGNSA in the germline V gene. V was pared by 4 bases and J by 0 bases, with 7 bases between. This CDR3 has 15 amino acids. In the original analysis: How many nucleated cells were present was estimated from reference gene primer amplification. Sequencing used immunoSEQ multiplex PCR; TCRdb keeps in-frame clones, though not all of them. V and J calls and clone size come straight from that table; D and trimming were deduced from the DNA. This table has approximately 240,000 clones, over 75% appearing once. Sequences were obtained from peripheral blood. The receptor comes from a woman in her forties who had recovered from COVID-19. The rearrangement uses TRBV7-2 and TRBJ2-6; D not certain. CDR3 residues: CASSSLGSGANVLTF. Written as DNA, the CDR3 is TGTGCCAGCAGCTCGCTAGGCTCTGGGGCCAACGTCCTGACTTTC. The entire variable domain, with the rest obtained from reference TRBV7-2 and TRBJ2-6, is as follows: GAGVSQSPSNKVTEKGKDVELRCDPISGHTALYWYRQSLGQGLEFLIYFQGNSAPDKSGLPSDRFSAERTGGSVSTLTIQRTQQEDSAVYLCASSSLGSGANVLTFGAGSRLTVL.